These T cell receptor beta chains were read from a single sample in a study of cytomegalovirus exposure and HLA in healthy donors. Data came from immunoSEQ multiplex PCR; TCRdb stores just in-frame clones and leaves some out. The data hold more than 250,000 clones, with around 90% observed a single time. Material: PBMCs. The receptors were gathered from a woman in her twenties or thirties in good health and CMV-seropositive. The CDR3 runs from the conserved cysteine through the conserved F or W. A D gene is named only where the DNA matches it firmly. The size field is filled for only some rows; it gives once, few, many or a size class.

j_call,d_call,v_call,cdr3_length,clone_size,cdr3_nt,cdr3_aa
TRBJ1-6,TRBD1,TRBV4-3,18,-,TGCGCCAGCAGCCAACAGGGACAGGGGGCCTCCTATAATTCACCCCTCCACTTT,CASSQQGQGASYNSPLHF
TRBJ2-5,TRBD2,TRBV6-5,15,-,TGTGCCAGCAGTTACTCAGAACTAGCGTTGGAGACCCAGTACTTC,CASSYSELALETQYF
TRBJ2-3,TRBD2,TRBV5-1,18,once,TGCGCCAGCAGCCGCGTGGTCATACTAGCGGGCAACACAGATACGCAGTATTTT,CASSRVVILAGNTDTQYF
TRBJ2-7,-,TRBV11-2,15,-,TGTGCCAGCAGCTTAGTAGAGGGGCAGGGTGAAGAGCAGTACTTC,CASSLVEGQGEEQYF
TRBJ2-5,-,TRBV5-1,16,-,TGCGCCAGCAGCTTGGGTCAGTTAACGAGTGGGGAGACCCAGTACTTC,CASSLGQLTSGETQYF
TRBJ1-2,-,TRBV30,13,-,TGTGCCTGGAGTGTAATAGGGATCTATGGCTACACCTTC,CAWSVIGIYGYTF
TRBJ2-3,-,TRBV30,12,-,TGTGCCTTGGGACCGAACACAGATACGCAGTATTTT,CALGPNTDTQYF
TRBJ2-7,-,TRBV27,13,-,TGTGCCAGCAGCCATCAGGAGGGCTACGAGCAGTACTTC,CASSHQEGYEQYF
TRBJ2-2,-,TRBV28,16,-,TGTGCCAGCAGTTACCTTGGGGGAGAAGGGACCGGGGAGCTGTTTTTT,CASSYLGGEGTGELFF
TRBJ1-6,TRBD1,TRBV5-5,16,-,TGTGCCAGCAGCCCGGGGGACAGGGGCGGAGGATCACCCCTCCACTTT,CASSPGDRGGGSPLHF
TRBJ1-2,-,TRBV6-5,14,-,TGTGCCAGCAGTTACAGGGAGAGAGACTATGGCTACACCTTC,CASSYRERDYGYTF
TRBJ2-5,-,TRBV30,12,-,TGTGCCTGGAGGAGGGCCCAAGAGACCCAGTACTTC,CAWRRAQETQYF
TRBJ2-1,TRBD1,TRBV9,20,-,TGTGCCAGCAGCTACCCGGGACAGGGACCCCTCGGGGGATCCTACAATGAGCAGTTCTTC,CASSYPGQGPLGGSYNEQFF